These 27 T cell receptor beta chains were sequenced from one sample in a study of shared clonotypes between healthy human individuals. Sequenced by immunoSEQ multiplex PCR; TCRdb stores in-frame clones only, minus some. The top ten hold 1.5% of the sample, which has over a million clones, more than 60% seen once. The source material was memory CD4+ T cells sorted from blood. Subset defined: CD45RA-negative fraction. Receptors were obtained from a man younger than 35 in good health.

This chain connects TRBV30 to TRBJ2-5; either TRBD1 or TRBD2 may supply D (5 bases each). With 3 bases removed from V and 5 bases from J, the gap between germline ends came to 16 bases. This CDR3 region has 14 residues. The germline V gene encodes CDR1 GTSNPN and CDR2 SVGIG (reference sequence). The CDR3 region has the DNA TGTGCCTGGAGCCGGGACGAGGGGCCGGAGACCCAGTACTTC. Translating gives CAWSRDEGPETQYF.

The table lists this clone with a few counts. The rearrangement links TRBV10-1 to TRBJ1-5, with a weak D call TRBD1 (5 bases). Per the germline V gene, CDR1 is WNHNN and CDR2 is SYGVQD (reference sequence). The CDR3 runs to 13 residues. V shed 4 bases and J shed 4 bases, with 8 bases lying between them. CDR3 nucleotide sequence: TGCGCCAGCAGTGCGGGGCCTAATCAGCCCCAGCATTTT. It is translated as CASSAGPNQPQHF.

The chain joins TRBV4-2 to TRBJ2-1; 8 positions match TRBD1. The germline CDR1 and CDR2 sequences are LGHNA and YNFKEQ. The CDR3 contains 17 residues. V lost 4 bases and J lost 7; bases outside the gene matches: 15. CDR3 nucleotide sequence: TGTGCCAGCAGCCCTCTTACCACCGGACAGGGCTTGAATGAGCAGTTCTTC. Translated, it gives CASSPLTTGQGLNEQFF.

V is TRBV11-2 and J is TRBJ2-5, with no clear D. V dropped 2 bases and J dropped 5 bases, with 12 bases sitting between them. Germline loops: CDR1 SGHAT, CDR2 FQNNGV. The CDR3 totals 14 residues. The CDR3 protein is CASSLTRSRETQYF. CDR3 bases: TGTGCCAGCAGCTTAACCAGGTCTCGGGAGACCCAGTACTTC.

The chain links TRBV5-1 to TRBJ1-4; D gene ambiguous. The CDR3 runs 15 residues. Per the germline V gene, CDR1 is SGHRS and CDR2 is YFSETQ. Trimming stripped 1 base from V and 3 bases from J, with 10 bases between. CDR3 bases: TGCGCCAGCAGCTTGCTGGGCAGCCCTAATGAAAAACTGTTTTTT. Amino acid sequence: CASSLLGSPNEKLFF.

V is TRBV6-1 and J is TRBJ1-1; 9 positions agree with TRBD1. J lost 1 base, V lost 4 bases, and 1 base had no gene match. Germline V gene data show CDR1 as MNHNS and CDR2 as SASEGT. The CDR3 contains 14 residues. CDR3 in DNA: TGTGCCAGCAGTGTGGGACAGGGGAACACTGAAGCTTTCTTT. Residues: CASSVGQGNTEAFF.

In regard to this clone: This same CDR3 is encoded by further DNA sequences in the sample. The rearrangement joins TRBV7-2 to TRBJ2-2; unclear D gene. V was cut by 5 bases and J by 1 base, with 11 bases left in between. There are 15 residues in the CDR3. Germline values: CDR1 SGHTA, CDR2 FQGNSA. CDR3 sequence: CASSLGGLNTGELFF. The DNA for the CDR3 is TGTGCCAGCAGCCTGGGTGGTTTGAACACCGGGGAGCTGTTTTTT.

V usage is TRBV7-9 and J usage is TRBJ1-2; TRBD1 agrees at 10 bases. Trimming cost V 4 bases and J 2 bases; bases outside gene matches: 16. Germline V gene data show CDR1 as SEHNR and CDR2 as FQNEAQ (reference sequence). The CDR3 runs 19 residues. The CDR3 region is CASSYRQGAKIIGNYGYTF. The CDR3 nucleotides are TGTGCCAGCAGCTACCGACAGGGGGCGAAAATTATAGGGAACTATGGCTACACCTTC.

The chain joins TRBV30 to TRBJ1-4; 7 bases align to TRBD1. Germline loops: CDR1 GTSNPN, CDR2 SVGIG (reference sequence). V lost 3 bases and J lost 5; bases outside the gene matches: 9. CDR3 size: 15 residues. Written as DNA, the CDR3 is TGTGCCTGGAGGCCCGCGGGACAGCGAAATGAAAAACTGTTTTTT. Translation: CAWRPAGQRNEKLFF.

On this clone: The junction departs from the called germline gene at one end, perhaps through a read error. The chain uses TRBV6-5 and TRBJ2-1, with 7 bases fitting TRBD2. Germline loops: CDR1 MNHEY, CDR2 SVGAGI. The CDR3 extends over 15 amino acids. DNA for the CDR3: TGTGTCAGCAGCTTGGCTAGCGGCTCCTACAATGAGCAGTTCTTC. Translation gives CVSSLASGSYNEQFF.

The chain has TRBV2 and TRBJ2-3, with TRBD2 matching 10 bases. This CDR3 region has 20 residues. Germline loops: CDR1 SNHLY, CDR2 FYNNEI. V dropped 5 bases and J dropped 0; count of bases not matched to a gene: 17. CDR3 DNA sequence: TGTGCCAGCAGTTTAACTAGCGGGGACACCCGGCCTACTAGCACAGATACGCAGTATTTT. Translating it yields CASSLTSGDTRPTSTDTQYF.

This clone was seen more than once but under ten times. This chain uses TRBV10-3 with TRBJ2-7, with D possibly being TRBD2 (5 bases). The CDR3 has 17 amino acids. The V end lost 3 bases, the J end lost 4 bases, and 22 bases lay between the germline ends. CDR1 is ENHRY and CDR2 is SYGVKD in the germline V gene. CDR3 sequence reads: CAISEIRGQAGSYEQYF. The CDR3 bases are TGTGCCATCAGTGAAATCCGTGGGCAGGCGGGCTCGTACGAGCAGTACTTC.

The V call is TRBV11-2, the J call TRBJ2-3; 10 bases are shared with TRBD2. Germline V gives CDR1 SGHAT, CDR2 FQNNGV. V shed 2 bases, J shed 5 bases, and the junction held 13 bases outside the gene matches. The CDR3 is made up of 18 amino acids. Here the CDR3 DNA reads TGTGCCAGCAGCTTACCACCCCTAGCGGGGGCCGAGCGAGATACGCAGTATTTT. Its protein product is CASSLPPLAGAERDTQYF.

This clone has just a few counts. The same CDR3 also results from other DNA sequences found in this sample. The chain uses TRBV7-9 and TRBJ1-1; D gene uncertain. The CDR3 has 13 residues. CDR1 is SEHNR, CDR2 FQNEAQ, per germline (reference sequence). The V and J ends lost 4 bases and 1 base respectively, with 7 bases between them. CDR3 amino acids: CASSSSGNTEAFF. In DNA, the CDR3 is TGTGCCAGCAGCTCATCGGGGAACACTGAAGCTTTCTTT. Combining the CDR3 with reference TRBV7-9 and TRBJ1-1 gives the whole variable domain DTGVSQNPRHKITKRGQNVTFRCDPISEHNRLYWYRQTLGQGPEFLTYFQNEAQLEKSRLLSDRFSAERPKGSFSTLEIQRTEQGDSAMYLCASSSSGNTEAFFGQGTRLTVV.

The genes are TRBV7-2 and TRBJ2-3; D possibly corresponds to TRBD2 (6 bases). Trimming took 6 bases from V and 4 from J, leaving 17 bases between them. Germline CDR1 and CDR2: SGHTA and FQGNSA. The CDR3 spans 15 residues. Written as DNA, the CDR3 is TGTGCCAGCAGGAGACCGGGAGCCCCTCCAGATACGCAGTATTTT. Protein: CASRRPGAPPDTQYF.

This clone was found a few times. This chain links TRBV30 with TRBJ2-5; either TRBD1 or TRBD2 may fit D (5 bases each). The DNA end is more similar to TRBJ2-7, so the J call may be wrong. CDR3 length: 16 residues. The germline gives CDR1 GTSNPN, CDR2 SVGIG (reference sequence). The CDR3 region has the DNA TGTGCCTGGACCCCCCGGGGTCGGGGACGCAGCTACGAGCAGTACTTC. Its translation: CAWTPRGRGRSYEQYF.

This sequence joins TRBV30 and TRBJ2-5; TRBD1 or TRBD2 may be the D gene (5 bases each). Germline V gene data show CDR1 as GTSNPN and CDR2 as SVGIG (reference sequence). Trimming cost V 1 base and J 1 base, with 10 bases left between them. There are 14 residues in the CDR3. The CDR3 protein is CAWSAGTLQETQYF. The DNA of the CDR3 is TGTGCCTGGAGTGCCGGGACGCTCCAAGAGACCCAGTACTTC.

This clone has more than one count but fewer than ten. The chain combines TRBV19 with TRBJ1-2; 8 nucleotides align to TRBD1. V lost 3 bases, J lost 6 bases, and 9 bases stayed unmatched. The germline V gene has CDR1 LNHDA and CDR2 SQIVND (reference sequence). The CDR3 extends over 15 amino acids. The DNA for the CDR3 is TGTGCCAGTAGTATTCCCCGCGCAGGGGGCCATGGCTACACCTTC. The encoded protein is CASSIPRAGGHGYTF.

This sequence joins TRBV2 and TRBJ1-1; a possible D gene is TRBD1 (5 bases). Per the germline V gene, CDR1 is SNHLY and CDR2 is FYNNEI. CDR3 size: 13 residues. V was pared by 6 bases and J by 5 bases, with 13 bases between. CDR3 amino acids: CASRGTAFTEAFF. The CDR3 nucleotides read TGTGCCAGCAGGGGGACCGCTTTTACTGAAGCTTTCTTT.

The V and J genes are TRBV5-1 and TRBJ1-6; TRBD1 matches 12 bases. The length of the CDR3 is 16 residues. Trimming at V came to 4 bases and at J to 9 bases, leaving 8 bases not matched to a gene. Germline lookup yields CDR1 SGHRS and CDR2 YFSETQ. This CDR3 reads CASSLEGQGAGSPLHF. In DNA, the CDR3 is TGCGCCAGCAGCCTTGAGGGACAGGGGGCAGGTTCACCCCTCCACTTT.

This chain joins TRBV7-9 and TRBJ1-1; D call uncertain. The CDR3 extends over 13 amino acids. CDR1 is SEHNR, CDR2 FQNEAQ, per germline (reference sequence). Trimming shortened V by 2 bases and J by 3 bases, and 7 bases separated the two germline ends. The CDR3 DNA sequence: TGTGCCAGCAGCTTAACCCACGACACTGAAGCTTTCTTT. Residues: CASSLTHDTEAFF.

V gene TRBV30 combines with J gene TRBJ2-3, with TRBD2 as a possible D gene (5 bases). This CDR3 has 12 amino acids. V was trimmed by 1 base and J by 8 bases, leaving 10 bases between them. Per germline, CDR1 GTSNPN and CDR2 SVGIG (reference sequence). For the CDR3, the DNA is TGTGCCTGGAGTGAGGGCCGGGGTACGCAGTATTTT. It translates to CAWSEGRGTQYF.

This clone was detected a few times. J is TRBJ2-3 and V is TRBV9, with 10 bases lining up with TRBD1. J lost 3 bases, V lost 1 base, and 5 bases had no gene match. Germline V CDR1 and CDR2: SGDLS, YYNGEE. The CDR3 has 16 amino acids. The CDR3 sequence is CASSVSGQGRTDTQYF. The CDR3 coding sequence is TGTGCCAGCAGCGTATCGGGACAGGGGAGGACAGATACGCAGTATTTT. Supplemented by reference TRBV9 and TRBJ2-3, the full variable domain reads DSGVTQTPKHLITATGQRVTLRCSPRSGDLSVYWYQQSLDQGLQFLIQYYNGEERAKGNILERFSAQQFPDLHSELNLSSLELGDSALYFCASSVSGQGRTDTQYFGPGTRLTVL.

This clone was counted once. The same CDR3 arises from other DNA sequences in this sample as well. The chain couples TRBV27 to TRBJ1-3, with a possible D match to TRBD1 (5 bases). Germline V gene lookup returns CDR1 MNHEY and CDR2 SMNVEV (reference sequence). This CDR3 has 13 amino acids. The germline V and J ends were trimmed by 5 bases and 3 bases, with 8 bases remaining between them. CDR3 sequence: CASSPTVGNTIYF. The CDR3 DNA follows: TGTGCCAGCAGTCCGACAGTTGGAAACACCATATATTTT.

The chain has TRBV28 and TRBJ1-2; maybe TRBD1 (6 bases). V gave up 11 bases and J gave up 4 bases, with 17 bases separating them. Germline CDR1 is MDHEN and CDR2 is SYDVKM. The CDR3 loop spans 13 amino acids. CDR3 DNA: TGTGCCGGACTTGACAGGCGGTCCTATGGCTACACCTTC. Its protein product is CAGLDRRSYGYTF.

The chain carries TRBV4-1 and TRBJ2-5; TRBD2 matches at 15 bases. The CDR3 is 17 amino acids. Per germline, CDR1 MGHRA and CDR2 YSYEKL. The junction had 4 bases not matched to a gene; V was cut back by 3 bases and J by 2 bases. The CDR3 loop reads CASSHGLAGGRQETQYF. The CDR3 nucleotides are TGCGCCAGCAGCCACGGACTAGCGGGGGGGAGGCAAGAGACCCAGTACTTC.

This chain connects TRBV7-9 to TRBJ2-3, with TRBD2 identical over 8 bases. Looked up from germline, CDR1 is SEHNR and CDR2 is FQNEAQ (reference sequence). V lost 1 base and J lost 6; bases outside the gene matches: 12. This CDR3 has 17 residues. The CDR3 DNA sequence: TGTGCCAGCAGCTTAGGAGGGCGCGGGAGGCGCGACGATACGCAGTATTTT. It yields the protein CASSLGGRGRRDDTQYF.